The 4 T cell receptor beta chains below all came from one sample that was sequenced in a study of graft-versus-host responses after intestinal transplantation. Which antigens these TCRs recognize remains unknown. Here immunoSEQ multiplex PCR was the method, and the copy in TCRdb shows in-frame clones only, minus some. In the table there are 35,000 to 50,000 clones, approximately 93% of which are singletons. This material consisted of unstimulated CD8+ T cells sorted from spleen or lymph node cells, taken before transplant. The origin of the receptors is a human donor who was the organ donor for an intestinal transplant.

The rearrangement joins TRBV9 to TRBJ2-5, with 16 nucleotides matching TRBD2. The J call may be faulty, since TRBJ2-7 better matches the DNA end. The CDR3 length is 15 residues. Germline lookup yields CDR1 SGDLS and CDR2 YYNGEE. CDR3 sequence reads: CASSEGTSGRGEQYF. The CDR3 DNA reads TGTGCCAGCAGCGAGGGGACTAGCGGGAGGGGCGAGCAGTACTTC.

This chain connects TRBV11-3 to TRBJ1-3; D is undetermined. The CDR3 runs 12 residues. V lost 6 bases, J lost 4 bases, and 7 bases lay in between. CDR1 is SGHNT and CDR2 is YENEEA in the germline V gene. The CDR3 here is CASSLRGNTIYF. Here the CDR3 DNA reads TGTGCCAGCAGTTTACGGGGAAACACCATATATTTT.

The chain recombines TRBV9 with TRBJ2-1; weak D call: TRBD2 (6 bases). Trimming pared 3 bases from V and 5 bases from J, leaving 21 bases between. The germline CDR1 and CDR2 sequences are SGDLS and YYNGEE. CDR3 length: 17 residues. CDR3 sequence reads: CASSDRLAEEGHNEQFF. CDR3 in DNA: TGTGCCAGCAGCGACCGGTTAGCGGAAGAGGGGCACAATGAGCAGTTCTTC.

The V gene is TRBV27, the J gene TRBJ1-1; no clear D. V was shortened by 4 bases and J by 0 bases, with 9 bases between the two germline ends. This CDR3 has 14 amino acids. The germline V gene encodes CDR1 MNHEY and CDR2 SMNVEV (reference sequence). The CDR3 DNA follows: TGTGCCAGCAGTTATACGGTTCTGAACACTGAAGCTTTCTTT. This encodes CASSYTVLNTEAFF.